The 23 T cell receptor beta chains below all came from one sample that was sequenced in a study of cytomegalovirus exposure and HLA in healthy donors. Primers for the PCR totalled 60 Vbeta and 13 Jbeta. TCRdb's table, derived via immunoSEQ multiplex PCR, lists solely in-frame clones and lacks some. Of 100,000 or so clones in the sample, approximately 85% were seen once. The source material was PBMCs. The receptor set was obtained from a man between 25 and 39 years old in good health and CMV-seronegative.

The chain has TRBV18 and TRBJ2-1; 7 nucleotides line up with TRBD1. The germline CDR1 and CDR2 sequences are KGHSH and LQKENI. This CDR3 contains 15 residues. The V segment lost 6 bases and the J segment 10 bases; nucleotides outside the gene matches: 15. DNA for the CDR3: TGTGCCAGCTCGAACCGGGACAGTGGGATCCTAGAGCAGTTCTTC. It encodes CASSNRDSGILEQFF. The variable domain in full, completed from reference TRBV18 and TRBJ2-1, reads NAGVMQNPRHLVRRRGQEARLRCSPMKGHSHVYWYRQLPEEGLKFMVYLQKENIIDESGMPKERFSAEFPKEGPSILRIQQVVRGDSAAYFCASSNRDSGILEQFFGPGTRLTVL.

The rearrangement links TRBV5-4 to TRBJ2-1; 8 nucleotides align to TRBD2. The V and J ends lost 1 base and 2 bases, in that order; junction bases with no gene match: 2. In germline, CDR1 is SGHNT, CDR2 YYREEE (reference sequence). This CDR3 has 15 amino acids. In DNA form, the CDR3 reads TGTGCCAGCAGCTTGCCGGGGGGGACCTACAATGAGCAGTTCTTC. Amino acid sequence: CASSLPGGTYNEQFF.

The CDR3 DNA follows: TGTGCCAGCAGCTTGCTAGCGGGGTCCTACGAGCAGTACTTC. Protein: CASSLLAGSYEQYF. V gene TRBV7-9 combines with J gene TRBJ2-7, with TRBD2 matching 9 bases. The CDR3 contains 14 residues. J was trimmed by 1 base and V by 3 bases; bases with no gene match: 1. Germline-derived CDR1 and CDR2 are SEHNR and FQNEAQ (reference sequence).

V usage is TRBV10-3 and J usage is TRBJ2-5; D perhaps matches TRBD1 (6 bases). The germline V gene has CDR1 ENHRY and CDR2 SYGVKD. This CDR3 has 16 residues. Trimming removed 3 bases at V and 1 base at J, with 15 bases between. In DNA form, the CDR3 reads TGTGCCATCAGTGATGTGTCGGACAGTCTCCAAGAGACCCAGTACTTC. It specifies CAISDVSDSLQETQYF.

The chain carries TRBV11-2 and TRBJ2-7; D may be TRBD2 (6 bases). CDR3 length: 16 amino acids. Trimming left V 5 bases short and J 0 bases short, with 17 bases between. Germline V gene sequence: CDR1 SGHAT, CDR2 FQNNGV. The DNA of the CDR3 is TGTGCCAGCAGCACCATGCCCCGCGGGGTCTCCTACGAGCAGTACTTC. Translated: CASSTMPRGVSYEQYF.

As DNA, the CDR3 is TGCGCCACCTATGGACAGGGAGGAACTGAAGCTTTCTTT. Protein product: CATYGQGGTEAFF. The chain uses TRBV4-1 and TRBJ1-1; 8 positions agree with TRBD1. CDR1 MGHRA and CDR2 YSYEKL come from the germline V gene. The trim removed 10 bases at V and 5 bases at J, leaving 9 bases unmatched. The CDR3 runs to 13 residues.

This sequence joins TRBV5-6 and TRBJ2-3; 7 bases are a match to TRBD2. CDR1 is SGHDT, CDR2 YYEEEE, per germline. The CDR3 length is 15 residues. V shed 4 bases, J shed 4 bases, and the junction held 9 bases outside the gene matches. The CDR3 DNA follows: TGTGCCAGCAGCCCCGGTATGACTAGCCCAGATACGCAGTATTTT. Translation gives CASSPGMTSPDTQYF.

V usage is TRBV28 and J usage is TRBJ2-7, with D possibly TRBD2 on 5 matching bases. Deletions cut 3 bases from V and 3 bases from J, with 12 bases between. The CDR3 has 14 amino acids. Germline CDR1 reads MDHEN; CDR2 reads SYDVKM. CDR3 in DNA: TGTGCCAGCAGTTTTGTCGGGGTAGACTACGAGCAGTACTTC. It translates to CASSFVGVDYEQYF.

The chain employs TRBV5-1 and TRBJ1-4, with 9 bases lining up with TRBD1. The CDR3 extends over 17 amino acids. The trim removed 3 bases at V and 8 bases at J, leaving 14 bases unmatched. The V gene's germline CDR1 is SGHRS and CDR2 YFSETQ. The CDR3 DNA reads TGCGCCAGCAGCTCCGGGACAGGGCTCAGCTCGGAGGAAAAACTGTTTTTT. This gives the protein CASSSGTGLSSEEKLFF.

V is TRBV6-1 and J is TRBJ2-1; tentative D call: TRBD1 (5 bases). Germline V CDR1 and CDR2: MNHNS, SASEGT. V lost 6 bases, J lost 1 base, and 10 bases lay in between. The CDR3 has 14 amino acids. DNA for the CDR3: TGTGCCAGCAGGTCCAGGGCTTCCTACAATGAGCAGTTCTTC. Its translation is CASRSRASYNEQFF.

This clone was detected only a few times. The chain couples TRBV7-2 to TRBJ1-4; 7 positions match TRBD1. Germline V gene lookup returns CDR1 SGHTA and CDR2 FQGNSA. The CDR3 extends over 14 amino acids. The J segment lost 7 bases and the V segment lost 5 bases, leaving 7 bases of the junction unmatched. The CDR3 coding sequence is TGTGCCAGCAGCAACCGGGACAGTGGTGAAAAACTGTTTTTT. Protein: CASSNRDSGEKLFF.

CDR3 in amino acids: CASRLGRYNEQFF. CDR3 bases: TGTGCCAGCAGACTAGGTCGGTACAATGAGCAGTTCTTC. The rearrangement links TRBV5-4 to TRBJ2-1; TRBD2 might be the D (5 bases). CDR3 length: 13 amino acids. The germline gives CDR1 SGHNT, CDR2 YYREEE (reference sequence). V was clipped by 5 bases and J by 4 bases, with 10 bases between them.

The chain recombines TRBV4-2 with TRBJ1-2, with 10 nucleotides matching TRBD1. Per germline, CDR1 LGHNA and CDR2 YNFKEQ. This CDR3 is 14 amino acids long. V trimming: 6 bases; J trimming: 4 bases; junction bases outside the gene matches: 5. CDR3 DNA sequence: TGTGCCAGCAGGCGGGACAGGGGAGTCTATGGCTACACCTTC. It codes for CASRRDRGVYGYTF.

V and J are TRBV5-1 and TRBJ2-2; 11 positions agree with TRBD2. Per the germline V gene, CDR1 is SGHRS and CDR2 is YFSETQ. Trimming cost V 6 bases and J 2 bases; bases outside gene matches: 6. This CDR3 is 16 amino acids long. Here the CDR3 DNA reads TGCGCCAGCAACCGTCTAGCGGGGGGAAACACCGGGGAGCTGTTTTTT. Its translation is CASNRLAGGNTGELFF.

This chain links TRBV28 with TRBJ1-5, with D uncertain. The CDR3 covers 15 residues. Germline values: CDR1 MDHEN, CDR2 SYDVKM. Deletions cut 6 bases from V and 2 bases from J, with 14 bases between. The CDR3 nucleotides read TGTGCCAGCAGCGGGGAGGGTATTGGCAATCAGCCCCAGCATTTT. Its translation: CASSGEGIGNQPQHF. Filled out from reference TRBV28 and TRBJ1-5, the complete variable domain reads DVKVTQSSRYLVKRTGEKVFLECVQDMDHENMFWYRQDPGLGLRLIYFSYDVKMKEKGDIPEGYSVSREKKERFSLILESASTNQTSMYLCASSGEGIGNQPQHFGDGTRLSIL.

This clone was counted once. The V call is TRBV4-1, the J call TRBJ1-2; TRBD1 agrees at 9 bases. Germline V gene data show CDR1 as MGHRA and CDR2 as YSYEKL. V shed 1 base, J shed 3 bases, and the junction held 3 bases outside the gene matches. This CDR3 has 15 residues. DNA of the CDR3: TGCGCCAGCAGCCAAGGACAGGGGGTGGACTATGGCTACACCTTC. Amino acids: CASSQGQGVDYGYTF.

The chain has TRBV7-9 and TRBJ1-2; TRBD1 might be the D (5 bases). The CDR3 contains 12 residues. Germline V lookup: CDR1 SEHNR, CDR2 FQNEAQ (reference sequence). The V gene lost 11 bases and the J gene lost 2 bases, with 12 bases spanning the gap. CDR3 coding DNA: TGTGCCGGCGCGGGGGTGAACTATGGCTACACCTTC. This sequence encodes CAGAGVNYGYTF.

The chain is built from TRBV2 and TRBJ2-3; TRBD2 agrees at 9 bases. This CDR3 is 15 amino acids long. With V trimmed by 8 bases and J by 0 bases, 6 bases remained unmatched. Germline values: CDR1 SNHLY, CDR2 FYNNEI. CDR3 loop: CASRSGRPSTDTQYF. CDR3 sequence (DNA): TGTGCCAGCCGGAGCGGGAGGCCTAGCACAGATACGCAGTATTTT.

The V gene is TRBV29-1, the J gene TRBJ2-7; possible D gene TRBD2, 7 bases. Germline values: CDR1 SQVTM, CDR2 ANQGSEA. The CDR3 loop spans 13 amino acids. Trimming cost V 6 bases and J 6 bases, with 18 bases left between them. The CDR3 loop reads CSVGGTLGLEQYF. In DNA, the CDR3 is TGCAGCGTGGGGGGGACATTAGGGCTCGAGCAGTACTTC.

CDR3 residues: CASSPSRQGSTDTQYF. The CDR3 DNA is TGTGCCAGCAGCCCTAGCCGACAGGGCAGCACAGATACGCAGTATTTT. This rearrangement joins TRBV5-4 to TRBJ2-3, with TRBD1 matching over 7 bases. V was clipped by 4 bases and J by 0 bases; unmatched bases: 8. The CDR3 extends over 16 amino acids. Germline V gene sequence: CDR1 SGHNT, CDR2 YYREEE (reference sequence). The full variable domain, in which reference TRBV5-4 and TRBJ2-3 provide the parts outside the CDR3, is ETGVTQSPTHLIKTRGQQVTLRCSSQSGHNTVSWYQQALGQGPQFIFQYYREEENGRGNFPPRFSGLQFPNYSSELNVNALELDDSALYLCASSPSRQGSTDTQYFGPGTRLTVL.

V is TRBV25-1 and J is TRBJ1-4; D remains ambiguous. The germline V gene has CDR1 MGHDK and CDR2 SYGVNS. V lost 5 bases and J lost 7, with 20 bases in between. This CDR3 has 16 amino acids. The CDR3 region is CASSSWVTVSGEKLFF. In DNA form, the CDR3 reads TGTGCCAGCAGTAGTTGGGTGACCGTCTCGGGTGAAAAACTGTTTTTT.

This clone has just one count. V usage is TRBV6-1 and J usage is TRBJ2-7, with 11 bases that match TRBD1. V lost 1 base, J lost 4 bases, and 3 bases stayed unmatched. The CDR3 has 15 amino acids. Per the germline V gene, CDR1 is MNHNS and CDR2 is SASEGT. Written as DNA, the CDR3 is TGTGCCAGCAGTGAAGAGGGGACAGGGGGGTACGAGCAGTACTTC. It codes for CASSEEGTGGYEQYF.

The CDR3 DNA reads TGCAGCGTTACAACCTCTGGAAACACCATATATTTT. Its translation is CSVTTSGNTIYF. V usage is TRBV29-1 and J usage is TRBJ1-3; D is unclear. This CDR3 region has 12 residues. Germline CDR1 is SQVTM and CDR2 is ANQGSEA. V lost 5 bases to trimming and J lost 0 bases, with 5 bases between them. The variable domain in full, with the rest retrieved from reference TRBV29-1 and TRBJ1-3, is SAVISQKPSRDICQRGTSLTIQCQVDSQVTMMFWYRQQPGQSLTLIATANQGSEATYESGFVIDKFPISRPNLTFSTLTVSNMSPEDSSIYLCSVTTSGNTIYFGEGSWLTVV.